This T cell receptor beta chain emerged from a study of blood T cell repertoires in COVID-19. At the level of the study: Both acute and convalescent COVID-19 samples were obtained from the United States, Italy and Spain.

Germline assignment: CDR1 SGDLS and CDR2 YYNGEE. V was trimmed by 1 base and J by 0 bases, leaving 11 bases between them. The CDR3 has 16 residues. Methods used by the authors: By means of reference gene primer amplification, nucleated cell counts were estimated. Generated by immunoSEQ multiplex PCR, the TCRdb table keeps only in-frame clones and is missing some. V and J calls and clone size are those listed in that table; D and trimming were worked out from the DNA. The data hold about 350,000 clones, with roughly 86% observed a single time. The chain couples TRBV9 to TRBJ2-1; no clear D. Sequenced input: peripheral blood. The clonotype comes from a woman aged 65 to 85 with COVID-19, enrolled during active disease. CDR3 protein: CASSVLADSSYNEQFF. DNA for the CDR3: TGTGCCAGCAGCGTATTGGCGGATAGCTCCTACAATGAGCAGTTCTTC.